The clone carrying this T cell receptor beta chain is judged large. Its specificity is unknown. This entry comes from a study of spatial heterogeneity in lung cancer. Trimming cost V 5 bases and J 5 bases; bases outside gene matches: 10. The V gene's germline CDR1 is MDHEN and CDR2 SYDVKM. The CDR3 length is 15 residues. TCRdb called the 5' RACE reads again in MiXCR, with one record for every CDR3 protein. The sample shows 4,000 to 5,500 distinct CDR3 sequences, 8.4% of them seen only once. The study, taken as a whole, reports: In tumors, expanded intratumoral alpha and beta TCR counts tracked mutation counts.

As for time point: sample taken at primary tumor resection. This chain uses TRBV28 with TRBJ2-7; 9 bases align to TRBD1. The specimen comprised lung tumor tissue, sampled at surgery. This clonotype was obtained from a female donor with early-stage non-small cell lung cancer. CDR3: CASSRVPGQGNEQYF. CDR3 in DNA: TGTGCCAGCAGTCGGGTACCGGGACAGGGTAACGAGCAGTACTTC.